This TCR beta chain derives from a study of post-analysis software for immune sequencing data. Study-wide background: Patients with relapsing-remitting, secondary progressive and progressive-relapsing multiple sclerosis courses were all represented.

Germline loops: CDR1 LNHDA, CDR2 SQIVND (reference sequence). This CDR3 spans 14 amino acids. The V and J ends lost 3 bases and 3 bases respectively, with 11 bases between them. This clonotype appeared a few times. Its antigen is undetermined. The authors incorporated unique molecular identifiers into the TCR beta cDNA libraries. T cells, roughly 0.85 to 10 million of them, yielded some 540,000 cDNA molecules. TCRdb called the PCR reads again in MiXCR, with one record for every CDR3 protein. The data contain 180,000 or so distinct CDR3 sequences, around 30% of them singletons. Findings and caveats of the study: Higher frequency in patients than in controls was seen for roughly five TRBV segments, with TRBV5-6, TRBV5-1 and TRBV20-1 among them. F measure showed strong co-clustering of same-batch samples. Compared against controls, patients with multiple sclerosis displayed significantly lower normalized Chao1 diversity.

This clonotype was obtained from a girl aged 2 to 17 with multiple sclerosis. Material: blood. The chain carries TRBV19 and TRBJ2-5; tentative D call: TRBD1 (6 bases). CDR3 protein: CASSIPGQKETQYF. CDR3 DNA: TGTGCCAGTAGTATCCCCGGACAGAAAGAGACCCAGTACTTC. The complete variable domain, with remaining parts taken from reference TRBV19 and TRBJ2-5, reads DGGITQSPKYLFRKEGQNVTLSCEQNLNHDAMYWYRQDPGQGLRLIYYSQIVNDFQKGDIAEGYSVSREKKESFPLTVTSAQKNPTAFYLCASSIPGQKETQYFGPGTRLLVL.